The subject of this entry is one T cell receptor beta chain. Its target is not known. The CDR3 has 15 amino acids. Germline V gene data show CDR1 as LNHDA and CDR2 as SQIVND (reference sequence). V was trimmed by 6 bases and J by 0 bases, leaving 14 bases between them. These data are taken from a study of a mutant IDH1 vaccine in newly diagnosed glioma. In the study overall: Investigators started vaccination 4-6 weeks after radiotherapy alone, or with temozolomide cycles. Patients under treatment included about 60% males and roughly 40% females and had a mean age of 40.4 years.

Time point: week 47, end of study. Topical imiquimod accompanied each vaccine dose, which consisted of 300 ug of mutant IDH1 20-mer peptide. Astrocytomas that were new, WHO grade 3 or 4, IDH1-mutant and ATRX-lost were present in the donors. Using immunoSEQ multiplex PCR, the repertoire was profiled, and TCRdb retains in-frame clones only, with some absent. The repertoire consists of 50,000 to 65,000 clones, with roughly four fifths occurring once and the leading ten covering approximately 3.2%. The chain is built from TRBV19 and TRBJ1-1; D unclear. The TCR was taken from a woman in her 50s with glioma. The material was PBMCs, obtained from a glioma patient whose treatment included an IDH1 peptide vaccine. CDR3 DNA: TGTGCCAGTAGCGCAATGTCAGCATTGAACACTGAAGCTTTCTTT. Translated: CASSAMSALNTEAFF.